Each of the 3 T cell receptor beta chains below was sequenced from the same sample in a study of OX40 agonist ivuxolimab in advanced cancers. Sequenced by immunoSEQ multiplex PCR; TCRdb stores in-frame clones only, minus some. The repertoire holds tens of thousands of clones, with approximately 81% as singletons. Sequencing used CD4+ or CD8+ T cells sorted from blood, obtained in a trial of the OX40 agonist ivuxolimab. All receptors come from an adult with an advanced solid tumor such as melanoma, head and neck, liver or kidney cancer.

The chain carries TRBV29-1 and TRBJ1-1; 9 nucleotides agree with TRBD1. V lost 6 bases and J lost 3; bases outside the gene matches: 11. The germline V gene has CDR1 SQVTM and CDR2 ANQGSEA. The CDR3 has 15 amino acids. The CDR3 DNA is TGCAGCGTGGTCGGGACAGGGATCGGGTACACTGAAGCTTTCTTT. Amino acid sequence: CSVVGTGIGYTEAFF.

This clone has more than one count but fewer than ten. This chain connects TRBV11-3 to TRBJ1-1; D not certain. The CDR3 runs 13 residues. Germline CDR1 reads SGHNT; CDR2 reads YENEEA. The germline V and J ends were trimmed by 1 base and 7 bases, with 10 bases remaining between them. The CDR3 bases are TGTGCCAGCAGCTTAGGTCGAGGGAGTGAAGCTTTCTTT. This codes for CASSLGRGSEAFF.

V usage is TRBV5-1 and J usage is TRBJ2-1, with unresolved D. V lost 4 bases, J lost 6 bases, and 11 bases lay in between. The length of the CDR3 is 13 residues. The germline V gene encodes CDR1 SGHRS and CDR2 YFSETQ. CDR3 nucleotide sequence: TGCGCCAGCAGCGCCTATCGAGGCAATGAGCAGTTCTTC. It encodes CASSAYRGNEQFF.